This T cell receptor (beta chain) was recovered during a study of cytomegalovirus exposure and HLA in healthy donors. Study-level background: The approximately 670 first-cohort repertoires and the 110 or so validation repertoires shared the same platform, a later analysis reported. Notes on the study in general: According to the study, 150 to 200 TCR beta chains were cytomegalovirus-associated. Confirmation was obtained in vitro that three CMV-associated chains are specific for CMV antigens.

This clone has only one observation. Its antigen is currently unknown. The table came from immunoSEQ multiplex PCR; TCRdb's copy has only in-frame clones and leaves some out. This table holds around 300,000 clones, roughly 90% found once. The length of the CDR3 is 15 residues. Germline V gene lookup returns CDR1 SGHNT and CDR2 YYREEE (reference sequence). With 2 bases clipped from V and 7 bases from J, the junction kept 8 bases outside the gene matches. The rearrangement uses TRBV5-4 and TRBJ1-2; 10 bases are a match to TRBD1. Sample: PBMCs. The source is a woman younger than 45 in good health and CMV-seropositive. CDR3 residues: CASSLYDRGRSGYTF. The CDR3 DNA is TGTGCCAGCAGCTTATACGACAGGGGGCGGAGTGGCTACACCTTC.